This T cell receptor (beta chain) was found in a study of T cells in Graves' hyperthyroidism and ophthalmopathy. What was amplified from RNA transcripts were TCR beta CDR3 regions. The HTBI primer set served for first-round RT-PCR of the TCR CDR3. MiXCR, run by TCRdb on the multiplex PCR reads, gives a single entry per CDR3 protein. The sample has hundreds of thousands of distinct CDR3 sequences, less than 25% seen once. The sample taken for sequencing was blood. The TCR originated in a man between 25 and 39 years old with Graves' ophthalmopathy.

CDR3 region: CASSQTGKNYEQYF. For the CDR3, the DNA is TGCGCCAGCAGCCAGACAGGGAAGAACTACGAGCAGTACTTC. V and J are TRBV4-1 and TRBJ2-7; 7 nucleotides agree with TRBD1. Germline V gives CDR1 MGHRA, CDR2 YSYEKL. This CDR3 has 14 residues. Trimming at V came to 3 bases and at J to 3 bases, leaving 5 bases not matched to a gene.